This T cell receptor beta chain was documented in a study of shared clonotypes between healthy human individuals. Sequencing was performed with immunoSEQ multiplex PCR; in TCRdb, only in-frame clones are kept and a portion is missing. The table records about 960,000 clones, roughly 72% of them present only once. The source material was memory CD4+ T cells sorted from blood. Subset here: CD45RA-negative fraction. This TCR came from a young man in good health.

CDR3 nucleotides: TGTGCCAGCAGCTTAGCGGCAGGGGCGAATGAAAAACTGTTTTTT. Amino acids: CASSLAAGANEKLFF. J is TRBJ1-4 and V is TRBV7-9, with D possibly TRBD1 on 6 matching bases. The ends were cut back, 0 bases at V and 5 bases at J, with 10 bases in the middle. Germline CDR1 SEHNR, CDR2 FQNEAQ (reference sequence). The CDR3 has 15 residues.